Included here is one TCR beta chain sequence, with context. The antigen is unknown. Researchers ran the PCR with 60 Vbeta and 13 Jbeta primers. Clones were sequenced by immunoSEQ multiplex PCR, and TCRdb holds only the in-frame ones, with some missing. The sample has over 110,000 clones, approximately 80% seen once. This sample is drawn from a study of cytomegalovirus exposure and HLA in healthy donors. Study-wide results and caveats: The later analysis indicated that the majority of CMV-associated TCR beta chains appeared HLA-restricted. An analysis was carried out at a later point. It showed that HLA-associated TCR beta chains were more clonally expanded than equally common non-associated chains. Within the data, a cluster of highly shared sequence variants was likely a sequencing artifact.

This CDR3 comprises 11 residues. V was pared by 4 bases and J by 7 bases, with 8 bases between. Germline CDR1 reads SGHDT; CDR2 reads YYEEEE. V is TRBV5-6 and J is TRBJ1-1; D call uncertain. Sequencing used PBMCs. The clonotype comes from a woman aged 35 to 49 in good health and CMV-seropositive. DNA for the CDR3: TGTGCCAGCAGCACCCTAGATGAAGCTTTCTTT. The encoded protein is CASSTLDEAFF. The full variable domain, in which reference TRBV5-6 and TRBJ1-1 provide the parts outside the CDR3, is DAGVTQSPTHLIKTRGQQVTLRCSPKSGHDTVSWYQQALGQGPQFIFQYYEEEERQRGNFPDRFSGHQFPNYSSELNVNALLLGDSALYLCASSTLDEAFFGQGTRLTVV.